These T cell receptor beta chains were read from a single sample in a study of early T cells in non-severe SARS-CoV-2 infection. TCRdb redid the calling of the 5' RACE reads with MiXCR, one entry per CDR3 protein. The sample records about 70,000 distinct CDR3 sequences, around 11% being singletons. Sequencing was carried out using whole blood. These receptors were taken from an adult who was a healthcare worker with PCR-confirmed SARS-CoV-2 infection or an uninfected control (not recorded which). CDR3s include the opening cysteine and the closing phenylalanine or tryptophan. The D gene is left open where the match is weak. Not all rows give a size; the values are once, few, many and, for expanded clones, a class.

J gene | D gene | clone size | V gene | CDR3 DNA | CDR3 protein
TRBJ1-6 | TRBD1 | - | TRBV6-5 | TGTGCCAGCAGGAGACAGGGAGGTTCACCCCTCCACTTT | CASRRQGGSPLHF
TRBJ2-3 | - | few | TRBV7-9 | TGTGCCAGCAGCTTAGTATCAGATACGCAGTATTTT | CASSLVSDTQYF
TRBJ2-3 | TRBD2 | - | TRBV10-3 | TGTGCCATCAGTGAGCTAGCGGATAACACAGATACGCAGTATTTT | CAISELADNTDTQYF
TRBJ2-2 | - | few | TRBV11-2 | TGTGCCAGCAGCATAGGTGGTTCTACCGGGGAGCTGTTTTTT | CASSIGGSTGELFF
TRBJ2-2 | TRBD1 | many | TRBV7-8 | TGTGCCAGCAGCCAACGACAGGGTAGCACCGGGGAGCTGTTTTTT | CASSQRQGSTGELFF
TRBJ1-4 | - | few | TRBV29-1 | TGCAGCGTTGGTAATGCTAATGAAAAACTGTTTTTT | CSVGNANEKLFF
TRBJ2-5 | - | many | TRBV4-1 | TGCGCCAGCAGCGAAGGGGAGACCCAGTACTTC | CASSEGETQYF
TRBJ2-5 | TRBD1 | few | TRBV7-3 | TGTGCCAGCAGCTTAAAGGCACAGGGGACGGGAGAGACCCAGTACTTC | CASSLKAQGTGETQYF
TRBJ2-5 | TRBD2 | - | TRBV6-6 | TGTGCCAGCACCCAGACTAGCGGCGGCGAGACCCAGTACTTC | CASTQTSGGETQYF
TRBJ1-6 | - | - | TRBV18 | TGTGCCAGCTCACCACGGGAGGGTTGGGATTCACCCCTCCACTTT | CASSPREGWDSPLHF
TRBJ1-1 | - | many | TRBV7-9 | TGTGCCAGCAGCTTAGAGGCCCTCTCGCGGAACACTGAAGCTTTCTTT | CASSLEALSRNTEAFF
TRBJ1-5 | - | many | TRBV6-1 | TGTGCCAGCAGTCGGACAGGCAATCAGCCCCAGCATTTT | CASSRTGNQPQHF
TRBJ2-1 | TRBD2 | few | TRBV12-3/TRBV12-4 | TGTGCCAGCAGCGGGACTAGCGGGGGCCTCAATGAGCAGTTCTTC | CASSGTSGGLNEQFF
TRBJ1-1 | - | - | TRBV20-1 | TGCAGTGCTAGAGATGGTTGGAGGCAGAACACTGAAGCTTTCTTT | CSARDGWRQNTEAFF
TRBJ2-5 | - | few | TRBV24-1 | TGTGCCACCAGTGAAAAAGACAGGTACCAAGAGACCCAGTACTTC | CATSEKDRYQETQYF
TRBJ1-5 | - | many | TRBV18 | TGTGCCAGCTCACCCGGACGGAATCAGCCCCAGCATTTT | CASSPGRNQPQHF
TRBJ2-1 | - | - | TRBV30 | TGTGCCTGGAGGGAGGAAGGGTCGGTTGAGCAGTTCTTC | CAWREEGSVEQFF
TRBJ2-5 | - | many | TRBV7-2 | TGTGCCAGCAGCTTCACCTTTCAAGAGACCCAGTACTTC | CASSFTFQETQYF
TRBJ2-7 | - | - | TRBV9 | TGTGCCAGCAGCGTAGGGCCACCCAGTAACGAGCAGTACTTC | CASSVGPPSNEQYF
TRBJ2-7 | - | many | TRBV5-1 | TGCGCCAGCAGCTTGATGGGGTACGAGCAGTACTTC | CASSLMGYEQYF
TRBJ1-1 | - | few | TRBV5-4 | TGTGCCAGCAGCCGAGAAACAGGCACTGAAGCTTTCTTT | CASSRETGTEAFF
TRBJ2-5 | TRBD2 | - | TRBV7-9 | TGTGCCAGCAGCTTAGGAGCGGGGGAGCCAGAGACCCAGTACTTC | CASSLGAGEPETQYF
TRBJ1-1 | TRBD1 | few | TRBV10-3 | TGTGCCATCAGTCAAGAGGGGGCCAGCACTGAAGCTTTCTTT | CAISQEGASTEAFF
TRBJ1-5 | - | - | TRBV7-6 | TGTGCCAGCAGCTTAGGGGGGGCAAGCAATCAGCCCCAGCATTTT | CASSLGGASNQPQHF
TRBJ2-7 | TRBD1 | - | TRBV4-1 | TGCGCCAGCAGCCAAGAACCGGGACAGGGGTTAGGCGAGCAGTACTTC | CASSQEPGQGLGEQYF
TRBJ1-4 | TRBD1 | once | TRBV2 | TGTGCCAGCAGCGAGGGGGCGGGAAAACTGTTTTTT | CASSEGAGKLFF
TRBJ2-1 | - | many | TRBV3-1 | TGTGCCAGCAGCCAAGATACAGGTGTGGGTGAGCAGTTCTTC | CASSQDTGVGEQFF
TRBJ2-1 | - | - | TRBV2 | TGTGCCAGCAGTGCGGCGGGGGCCTCCTACAATGAGCAGTTCTTC | CASSAAGASYNEQFF
TRBJ2-5 | - | few | TRBV7-9 | TGTGCCAGCAGCTCCCTCTTCTCGGGAGCACAAGAGACCCAGTACTTC | CASSSLFSGAQETQYF
TRBJ1-4 | - | - | TRBV6-2/TRBV6-3 | TGTGCCAGCACCAATTACCGCCCCGTGAAACTGTTTTTT | CASTNYRPVKLFF
TRBJ1-1 | - | - | TRBV9 | TGTGCCAGCAGCGTAGAATGGGGCGCTGAAGCTTTCTTT | CASSVEWGAEAFF
TRBJ2-7 | - | - | TRBV4-1 | TGCGCCAGCAGCCAAGAGCCCCCCGGGGGGCAGTACTTC | CASSQEPPGGQYF
TRBJ2-5 | TRBD1 | - | TRBV25-1 | TGTGCCAGCAGTGGTTTAGTCGGGGGACAGGGGATCCAAGAGACCCAGTACTTC | CASSGLVGGQGIQETQYF
TRBJ2-1 | - | - | TRBV24-1 | TGTGCCACCAGTGATTTGAAGCTCAATGAGCAGTTCTTC | CATSDLKLNEQFF
TRBJ2-3 | TRBD2 | few | TRBV4-3 | TGCGCCAGCAGCCAATTGACTAGCGCAACGGCAGATACGCAGTATTTT | CASSQLTSATADTQYF
TRBJ2-7 | TRBD1 | - | TRBV6-1 | TGTGCCAGCAGTGAACGGACAGGGGGGTTCAACGAGCAGTACTTC | CASSERTGGFNEQYF
TRBJ2-1 | TRBD1 | - | TRBV18 | TGTGCCAGCTCCGGGGGACAGGGGACCTACAATGAGCAGTTCTTC | CASSGGQGTYNEQFF
TRBJ2-5 | - | - | TRBV11-2 | TGTGCCAGCGGGGTGGACCCCCGGGGCGAGACCCAGTACTTC | CASGVDPRGETQYF
TRBJ1-1 | - | many | TRBV6-5 | TGTGCCAGCAGTTACGCGGACAGCCTGCGAGCTTTCTTT | CASSYADSLRAFF
TRBJ1-1 | - | many | TRBV4-3 | TGCGCCAGCAGCCAACAAATTTACAATGCCCGCGGCACTGAAGCTTTCTTT | CASSQQIYNARGTEAFF
TRBJ2-1 | - | few | TRBV19 | TGTGCCAGTAGTATGGGGGGAGAGAATGAGCAGTTCTTC | CASSMGGENEQFF
TRBJ2-7 | - | many | TRBV7-6 | TGTGCCAGCAGCGCGGACTACCGGGGCTACGAGCAGTACTTC | CASSADYRGYEQYF
TRBJ2-5 | TRBD2 | many | TRBV20-1 | TGCAGTGCTAGAGACCAGACTAGCGGGGGGCACGGCCCGCGAGAGACCCAGTACTTC | CSARDQTSGGHGPRETQYF
TRBJ2-1 | - | - | TRBV7-9 | TGTGCCAGCAGCTTATCGGGGTCGGACTACAATGAGCAGTTCTTC | CASSLSGSDYNEQFF
TRBJ2-2 | - | many | TRBV6-1 | TGTGCCAGCAGTTATGGAACCACCGGGGAGCTGTTTTTT | CASSYGTTGELFF
TRBJ1-6 | - | many | TRBV5-6 | TGTGCCAGCAGTATAGGGGACACTAATTCACCCCTCCACTTT | CASSIGDTNSPLHF
TRBJ2-7 | TRBD2 | many | TRBV7-6 | TGTGCCAGCAGCTTAGAGGGAGCGGGGGAGCGAGGGGAGCAGTACTTC | CASSLEGAGERGEQYF
TRBJ2-7 | TRBD2 | many | TRBV13 | TGTGCCAGCAGCTTAGGCAGTTGGTCTAGCGGGCCCCGGGGCGAGCAGTACTTC | CASSLGSWSSGPRGEQYF
TRBJ1-4 | - | - | TRBV3-1 | TGTGCCAGCAGCCGCAATGAAAAACTGTTTTTT | CASSRNEKLFF
TRBJ1-1 | - | many | TRBV11-2 | TGTGCCAGCAGCTTAGTGAAGGGGGAGGACACTGAAGCTTTCTTT | CASSLVKGEDTEAFF
TRBJ1-6 | - | many | TRBV20-1 | TGCAGTGCGAGTCTGGGGGCGGATTCACCCCTCCACTTT | CSASLGADSPLHF
TRBJ2-7 | TRBD1 | few | TRBV5-6 | TGTGCCAGCAGCCGAGCGGGACAGGGGAACTCCTACGAGCAGTACTTC | CASSRAGQGNSYEQYF
TRBJ2-5 | - | - | TRBV11-2 | TGTGCCAGCAGCTTAGGCGAGTCCCAGTACTTC | CASSLGESQYF
TRBJ1-1 | - | - | TRBV20-1 | TGCAGTGCATATGGACGGGGGTCCTCTGAAGCTTTCTTT | CSAYGRGSSEAFF